The 21 T cell receptor beta chains in this list originate from one sample, sequenced in a study of T cells in Graves' hyperthyroidism and ophthalmopathy. Amplification of TCR beta CDR3 regions used RNA as the template. First-round RT-PCR with HTBI primers amplified the TCR CDR3 region. TCRdb recomputed calls from the multiplex PCR reads with MiXCR, one row per CDR3 protein. Of 550,000 to 700,000 distinct CDR3 sequences listed, 46% are singletons. Sequencing input: peripheral blood or thyroid tissue (not recorded which). These receptors were collected from an adult woman with Graves' disease, either hyperthyroidism or ophthalmopathy (not recorded which).

This clonotype came up many times. V usage is TRBV7-2 and J usage is TRBJ1-1; D unclear. Germline CDR1 and CDR2: SGHTA and FQGNSA. Trimming cost V 5 bases and J 4 bases, with 14 bases left between them. The CDR3 is 14 residues long. The DNA of the CDR3 is TGTGCCAGCAGCCCGGGGAGGAGTAGCACTGAAGCTTTCTTT. Protein: CASSPGRSSTEAFF.

As to this clonotype: A much larger clone lies a single base off, so this may be a read error. The V gene is TRBV6-1, the J gene TRBJ2-7; D may be TRBD2 (6 bases). V was shortened by 2 bases and J by 9 bases, with 23 bases between the two germline ends. The germline V gene encodes CDR1 MNHNS and CDR2 SASEGT. CDR3 length: 16 amino acids. Here the CDR3 reads CASSEIVSGGLRGQYF. The DNA of the CDR3 is TGTGCCAGCAGTGAAATTGTTAGCGGAGGACTACGAGGGCAGTACTTC.

The chain has TRBV15 and TRBJ2-5; 12 bases fit TRBD2. Germline CDR1 reads LNHNV; CDR2 reads YYDKDF (reference sequence). This CDR3 is built from 15 residues. Trimming took 1 base from V and 5 from J; bases not matched to a gene: 2. In nucleotides, the CDR3 is TGTGCCACCAGCAGAGGGGGACTAGCGGGCGAGACCCAGTACTTC. Its protein product is CATSRGGLAGETQYF.

Ten or more counts support this clonotype. This rearrangement joins TRBV11-2 to TRBJ2-5, with TRBD2 as a possible D gene (6 bases). Germline CDR1 and CDR2: SGHAT and FQNNGV. Trimming took 3 bases from V and 5 from J, leaving 16 bases between them. The CDR3 consists of 15 residues. The CDR3 coding sequence is TGTGCCAGCAGCTTTACCAGCTACGGAGGGGAGACCCAGTACTTC. Protein sequence: CASSFTSYGGETQYF.

The J gene is TRBJ1-6, the V gene TRBV7-2, with 9 bases matching TRBD1. CDR3 length: 14 amino acids. The trim removed 6 bases at V and 9 bases at J, leaving 6 bases unmatched. The V gene's germline CDR1 is SGHTA and CDR2 FQGNSA. The CDR3 DNA sequence: TGTGCCAGCAGACAGACAGGGGGAATTTCACCCCTCCACTTT. This codes for CASRQTGGISPLHF.

The sample holds many counts of this clonotype. J is TRBJ1-5 and V is TRBV2, with D unresolved. The CDR3 runs to 14 residues. With 4 bases removed from V and 5 bases from J, the gap between germline ends came to 12 bases. The germline V gene encodes CDR1 SNHLY and CDR2 FYNNEI. The CDR3 here is CASSGGRTHQPQHF. The CDR3, as DNA: TGTGCCAGCAGTGGAGGGAGGACCCATCAGCCCCAGCATTTT.

The chain recombines TRBV20-1 with TRBJ2-7; 7 bases are shared with TRBD1. J gave up 0 bases and V 5 bases, and 10 bases lay outside the gene matches. Germline CDR1 reads DFQATT; CDR2 reads SNEGSKA (reference sequence). There are 15 residues in the CDR3. This CDR3 is CSARKEDRRSYEQYF. In DNA form, the CDR3 reads TGCAGTGCTCGGAAAGAGGACAGGCGCTCCTACGAGCAGTACTTC.

Worth noting for this clonotype: The junction departs from the called germline gene at one end, perhaps through a read error. The CDR3 DNA reads TGTGCCAGCAGTGAAGACAGGGGTTGGGGTGAAAAACTGGTTTTT. Amino acids: CASSEDRGWGEKLVF. The chain uses TRBV2 and TRBJ1-4, with 7 positions matching TRBD1. This CDR3 is built from 15 residues. Germline V gives CDR1 SNHLY, CDR2 FYNNEI.

This clonotype was seen more than once but under ten times. The rearrangement uses TRBV30 and TRBJ2-5; 9 bases fit TRBD1. This CDR3 comprises 13 residues. V was pared by 4 bases and J by 4 bases, with 4 bases of the junction left unmatched. The germline V gene encodes CDR1 GTSNPN and CDR2 SVGIG (reference sequence). CDR3 sequence (DNA): TGTGCCTGGAACACAGGGGGCCGAGAGACCCAGTACTTC. It codes for CAWNTGGRETQYF.

This clonotype was seen many times. The rearrangement links TRBV24-1 to TRBJ2-3; D unclear. The CDR3 spans 13 residues. V dropped 4 bases and J dropped 8 bases, with 12 bases sitting between them. CDR1 and CDR2 (germline): KGHDR, SFDVKD. CDR3 nucleotide sequence: TGTGCCACCAGTGAAATACAAGACACTACGCAGTATTTT. Protein sequence: CATSEIQDTTQYF.

On this clonotype itself: A much larger clone lies one base from this, so it may be a read error. The limits of the CDR3 on the DNA are not certain, so only TCRdb's listed CDR3 is given. The chain links TRBV6-1 to TRBJ2-7; the table's D call, TRBD2, was not checked against the DNA. Looked up from germline, CDR1 is MNHNS and CDR2 is SASEGT. Including both end residues, the CDR3 is 17 amino acids long. The CDR3 loop reads CASIQYTWASGSLERYF.

The rearrangement links TRBV7-9 to TRBJ1-4; no clear D. The CDR3 runs 11 residues. Germline CDR1 SEHNR, CDR2 FQNEAQ (reference sequence). V was pared by 3 bases and J by 8 bases, with 4 bases between. Here the CDR3 DNA reads TGTGCCAGCAGCTTCAGGGAAAAACTGTTTTTT. Protein: CASSFREKLFF.

The chain carries TRBV7-9 and TRBJ2-2, with 10 bases identical to TRBD1. This CDR3 region has 15 residues. Germline V lookup: CDR1 SEHNR, CDR2 FQNEAQ (reference sequence). J gave up 4 bases and V 4 bases, and 3 bases lay outside the gene matches. For the CDR3, the DNA is TGTGCCAGCAGCTACGGGACAGGGGCCACCGGGGAGCTGTTTTTT. As protein: CASSYGTGATGELFF.

This clonotype was observed at least ten times. The rearrangement joins TRBV7-9 to TRBJ1-5, with a possible D match to TRBD1 (5 bases). The CDR3 loop spans 14 amino acids. V lost 5 bases to trimming and J lost 5 bases, with 13 bases between them. The germline CDR1 and CDR2 sequences are SEHNR and FQNEAQ (reference sequence). CDR3 DNA sequence: TGTGCCAGCAGCGACGGCGAGGGGTATCAGCCCCAGCATTTT. The encoded protein is CASSDGEGYQPQHF.

The V gene is TRBV10-3, the J gene TRBJ2-1, with TRBD1 matching over 8 bases. This CDR3 is built from 13 residues. Germline CDR1 ENHRY, CDR2 SYGVKD. V was clipped by 6 bases and J by 15 bases; unmatched bases: 13. The CDR3 region is CAIRPKGQGWGFF. CDR3 DNA: TGTGCCATCAGACCTAAAGGACAGGGATGGGGGTTCTTC.

This clonotype was recorded a few times. A much larger clone is a single base away; this may be a read error. The rearrangement links TRBV5-1 to TRBJ2-2; D possibly corresponds to TRBD2 (6 bases). Trimming stripped 4 bases from V and 6 bases from J, with 13 bases between. The germline V gene has CDR1 SGHRS and CDR2 YFSETQ. The CDR3 sequence is 14 residues long. This CDR3 is CASSAGPTPGELFF. CDR3 DNA sequence: TGCGCCAGCAGCGCGGGGCCGACCCCCGGGGAGCTGTTTTTT. The full variable domain, with the rest looked up from reference TRBV5-1 and TRBJ2-2, is KAGVTQTPRYLIKTRGQQVTLSCSPISGHRSVSWYQQTPGQGLQFLFEYFSETQRNKGNFPGRFSGRQFSNSRSEMNVSTLELGDSALYLCASSAGPTPGELFFGEGSRLTVL.

This chain connects TRBV12-3 or TRBV12-4 to TRBJ2-1, with D perhaps matching TRBD2 (5 bases). This CDR3 is 15 amino acids long. V was shortened by 5 bases and J by 1 base, with 12 bases between the two germline ends. The chain's CDR3 is CASSTHWESYNEQFF. CDR3 DNA sequence: TGTGCCAGCAGTACTCACTGGGAGTCCTACAATGAGCAGTTCTTC.

This chain links TRBV7-9 with TRBJ1-1; D is possibly TRBD1 (6 bases). Looked up from germline, CDR1 is SEHNR and CDR2 is FQNEAQ (reference sequence). The germline V and J ends were trimmed by 8 bases and 3 bases, with 10 bases remaining between them. CDR3 length equals 12 residues. The CDR3 region has the DNA TGTGCCAGCGGGAAGGGGGACACTGAAGCTTTCTTT. This encodes CASGKGDTEAFF.

The chain combines TRBV12-3 or TRBV12-4 with TRBJ1-5; D remains unclear. Deletions cut 8 bases from V and 9 bases from J, with 11 bases between. The CDR3 extends over 11 amino acids. This CDR3 reads CASAQGSPQHF. DNA for the CDR3: TGTGCCAGCGCCCAAGGGTCGCCCCAGCATTTT.

In this sample, this clonotype turned up many times. The chain is built from TRBV29-1 and TRBJ2-5, with a weak D call TRBD2 (7 bases). Trimming took 6 bases from V and 4 from J, leaving 18 bases between them. From germline, CDR1 is SQVTM and CDR2 ANQGSEA. The CDR3 totals 14 residues. CDR3 sequence: CSVRGRGRRETQYF. The DNA of the CDR3 is TGCAGCGTCCGGGGGCGGGGGAGGCGAGAGACCCAGTACTTC.

The CDR3 coding sequence is TGTGCCAGCAGCTTAGCTTGGGGAGGGGGAAGCGAGCAGTACTTC. Amino acid sequence: CASSLAWGGGSEQYF. The chain has TRBV7-2 and TRBJ2-7; D is possibly TRBD2 (7 bases). There are 15 residues in the CDR3. The V end was cut by 0 bases, the J end by 6 bases, with 15 bases between. Germline assignment: CDR1 SGHTA and CDR2 FQGNSA.